This T cell receptor (beta chain) was captured in a study of T cell changes during pregnancy in multiple sclerosis. The trim removed 5 bases at V and 7 bases at J, leaving 13 bases unmatched. Germline loops: CDR1 SGHTA, CDR2 FQGNSA. The CDR3 consists of 16 residues. Clones were read by immunoSEQ multiplex PCR, and TCRdb kept only the in-frame ones, dropping some. The sample yields some 28,000 clones, about 89% seen once. The V gene is TRBV7-2, the J gene TRBJ2-1; 8 bases match TRBD2. Source: CD4+ T cells from peripheral blood mononuclear cells, taken in the first trimester of pregnancy. This sequence originates from a female donor in good health, enrolled as a control in a pregnancy study. The CDR3 protein is CASSPYLAGTINEQFF. The CDR3 DNA is TGTGCCAGCAGCCCCTATCTAGCGGGCACAATTAATGAGCAGTTCTTC.